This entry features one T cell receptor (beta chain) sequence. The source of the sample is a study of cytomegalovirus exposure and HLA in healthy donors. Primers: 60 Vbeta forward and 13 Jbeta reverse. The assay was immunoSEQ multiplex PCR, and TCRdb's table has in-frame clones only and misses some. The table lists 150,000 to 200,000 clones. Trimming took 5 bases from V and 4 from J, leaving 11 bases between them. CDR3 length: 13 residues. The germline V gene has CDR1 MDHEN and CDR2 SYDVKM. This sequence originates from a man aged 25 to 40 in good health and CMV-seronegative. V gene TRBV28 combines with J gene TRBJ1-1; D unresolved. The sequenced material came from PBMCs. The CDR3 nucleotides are TGTGCCAGCAGTCCCCCTTCCTTCACTGAAGCTTTCTTT. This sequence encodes CASSPPSFTEAFF.